The entry below gives a single T cell receptor (beta chain) sequence along with its context. The source of the sample is a study of blood T cell repertoires in COVID-19. The wider study: From the United States, Italy and Spain came samples of acute and convalescent COVID-19. The analysed material was cDNA or gDNA that came from T cells, B-cell-depleted T cells, or PBMCs.

In the study's own analysis: For nucleated cells, counts were estimated from reference gene primer amplification. The repertoire was sequenced with immunoSEQ multiplex PCR; TCRdb's copy has only in-frame clones and lacks some. The D gene and trimming were derived from the DNA, and the V and J assignments and clone size from that table. The table lists roughly 230,000 clones, around 82% of them singletons. CDR1 LGHDT and CDR2 YNNKEL come from the germline V gene (reference sequence). V lost 6 bases to trimming and J lost 1 base; unmatched junction nucleotides: 3. CDR3 size: 15 residues. The genes are TRBV3-1 (or the pseudogene TRBV3-2) and TRBJ2-3, with TRBD2 matching 11 bases. This clonotype was obtained from a man aged 45-65 years with active or convalescent COVID-19. Sequenced input: peripheral blood. The CDR3 coding sequence is TGTGCCAGCAGGGTAGCGGGGGGGGGCACAGATACGCAGTATTTT. Amino acids: CASRVAGGGTDTQYF.